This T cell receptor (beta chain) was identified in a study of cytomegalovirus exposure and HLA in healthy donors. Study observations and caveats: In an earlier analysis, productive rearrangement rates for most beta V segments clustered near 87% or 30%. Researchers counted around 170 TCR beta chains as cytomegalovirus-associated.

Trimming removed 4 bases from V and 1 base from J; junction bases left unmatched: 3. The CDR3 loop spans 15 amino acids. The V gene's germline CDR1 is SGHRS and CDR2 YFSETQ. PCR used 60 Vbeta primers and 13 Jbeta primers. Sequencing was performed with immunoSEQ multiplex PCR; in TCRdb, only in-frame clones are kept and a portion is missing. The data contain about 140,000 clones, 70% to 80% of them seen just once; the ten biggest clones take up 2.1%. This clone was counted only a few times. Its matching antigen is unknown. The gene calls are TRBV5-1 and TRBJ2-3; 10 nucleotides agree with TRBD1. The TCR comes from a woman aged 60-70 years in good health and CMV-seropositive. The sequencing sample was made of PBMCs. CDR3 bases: TGCGCCAGCAGCGTGACAGGGGGCGGCACAGATACGCAGTATTTT. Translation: CASSVTGGGTDTQYF.